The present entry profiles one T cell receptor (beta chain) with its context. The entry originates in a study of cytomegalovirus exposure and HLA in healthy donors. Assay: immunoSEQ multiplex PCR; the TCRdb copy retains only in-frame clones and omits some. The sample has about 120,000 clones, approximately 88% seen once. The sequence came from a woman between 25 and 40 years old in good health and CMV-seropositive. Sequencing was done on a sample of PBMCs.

CDR3 region: CASSIARGGNEKLFF. The CDR3 nucleotides are TGTGCCAGTAGTATAGCACGGGGGGGTAATGAAAAACTGTTTTTT. The V gene is TRBV19, the J gene TRBJ1-4, with D perhaps TRBD1 (5 bases). This CDR3 has 15 amino acids. Germline lookup yields CDR1 LNHDA and CDR2 SQIVND (reference sequence). Trimming took 1 base from V and 4 from J, leaving 10 bases between them.